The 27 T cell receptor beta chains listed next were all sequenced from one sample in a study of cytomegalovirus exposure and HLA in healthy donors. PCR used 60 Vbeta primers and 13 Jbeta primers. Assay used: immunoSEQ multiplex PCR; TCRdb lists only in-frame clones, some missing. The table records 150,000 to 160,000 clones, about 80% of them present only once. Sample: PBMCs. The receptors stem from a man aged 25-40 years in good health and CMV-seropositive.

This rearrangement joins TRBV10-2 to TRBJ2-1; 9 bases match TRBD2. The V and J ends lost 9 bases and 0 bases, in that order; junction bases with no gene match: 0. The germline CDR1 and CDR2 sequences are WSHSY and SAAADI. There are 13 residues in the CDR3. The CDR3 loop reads CASSGSSYNEQFF. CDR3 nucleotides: TGCGCCAGTAGCGGGAGCTCCTACAATGAGCAGTTCTTC.

The CDR3 protein is CASTGTSGSYEQYF. DNA of the CDR3: TGTGCCAGCACCGGGACTAGCGGTTCCTACGAGCAGTACTTC. V gene TRBV5-4 combines with J gene TRBJ2-7; 11 bases are shared with TRBD2. CDR1 is SGHNT, CDR2 YYREEE, per germline (reference sequence). The CDR3 totals 14 residues. The ends lost 6 bases at V and 1 base at J; junction bases unmatched: 3.

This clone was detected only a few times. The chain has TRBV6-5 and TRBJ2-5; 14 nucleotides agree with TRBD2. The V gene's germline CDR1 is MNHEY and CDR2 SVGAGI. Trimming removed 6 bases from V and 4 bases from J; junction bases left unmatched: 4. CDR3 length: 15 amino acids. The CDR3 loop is CASSPGTSGRETQYF. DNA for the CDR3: TGTGCCAGCAGCCCCGGGACTAGCGGGAGAGAGACCCAGTACTTC.

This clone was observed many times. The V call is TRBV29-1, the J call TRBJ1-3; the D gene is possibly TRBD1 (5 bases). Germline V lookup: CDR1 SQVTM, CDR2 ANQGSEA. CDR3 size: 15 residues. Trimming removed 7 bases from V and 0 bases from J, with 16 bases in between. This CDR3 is CSGMRGDNSGNTIYF. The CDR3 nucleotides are TGCAGCGGCATGCGGGGGGATAACTCTGGAAACACCATATATTTT.

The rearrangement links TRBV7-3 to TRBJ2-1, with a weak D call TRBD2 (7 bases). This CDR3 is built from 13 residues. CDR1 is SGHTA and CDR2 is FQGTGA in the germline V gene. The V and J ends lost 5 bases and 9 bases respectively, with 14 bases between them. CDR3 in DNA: TGTGCCAGCAGCACACACAGGGAGGGTGAGCAGTTCTTC. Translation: CASSTHREGEQFF.

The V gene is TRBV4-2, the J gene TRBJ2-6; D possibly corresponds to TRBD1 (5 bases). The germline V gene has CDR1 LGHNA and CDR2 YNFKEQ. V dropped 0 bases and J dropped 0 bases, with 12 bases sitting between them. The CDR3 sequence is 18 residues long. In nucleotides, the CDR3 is TGTGCCAGCAGCCAAGAGGACGGAAGGGGCTCTGGGGCCAACGTCCTGACTTTC. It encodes CASSQEDGRGSGANVLTF.

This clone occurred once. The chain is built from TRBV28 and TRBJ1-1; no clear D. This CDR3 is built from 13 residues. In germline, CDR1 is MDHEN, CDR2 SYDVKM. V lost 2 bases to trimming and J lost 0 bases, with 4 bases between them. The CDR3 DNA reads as TGTGCCAGCAGTTTACTCCTGAACACTGAAGCTTTCTTT. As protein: CASSLLLNTEAFF. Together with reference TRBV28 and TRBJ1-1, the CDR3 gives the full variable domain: DVKVTQSSRYLVKRTGEKVFLECVQDMDHENMFWYRQDPGLGLRLIYFSYDVKMKEKGDIPEGYSVSREKKERFSLILESASTNQTSMYLCASSLLLNTEAFFGQGTRLTVV.

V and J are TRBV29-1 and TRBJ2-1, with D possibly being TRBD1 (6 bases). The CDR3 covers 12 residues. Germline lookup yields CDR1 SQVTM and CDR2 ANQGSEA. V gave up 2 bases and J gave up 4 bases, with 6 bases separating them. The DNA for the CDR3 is TGCAGCGTTGAAAGGGGGTACAATGAGCAGTTCTTC. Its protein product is CSVERGYNEQFF.

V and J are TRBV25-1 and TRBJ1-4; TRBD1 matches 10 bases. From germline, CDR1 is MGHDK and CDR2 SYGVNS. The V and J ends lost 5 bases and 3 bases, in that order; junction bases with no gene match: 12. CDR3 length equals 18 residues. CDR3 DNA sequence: TGTGCCAGCAGTCACCCGACAGGGGGCGGTCAGGCTAATGAAAAACTGTTTTTT. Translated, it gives CASSHPTGGGQANEKLFF.

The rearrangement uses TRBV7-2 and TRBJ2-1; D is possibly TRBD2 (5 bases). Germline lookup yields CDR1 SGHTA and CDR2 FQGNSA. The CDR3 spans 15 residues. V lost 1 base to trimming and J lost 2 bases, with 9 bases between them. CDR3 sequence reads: CASSLDPGTYNEQFF. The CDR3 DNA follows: TGTGCCAGCAGCTTAGACCCGGGGACCTACAATGAGCAGTTCTTC.

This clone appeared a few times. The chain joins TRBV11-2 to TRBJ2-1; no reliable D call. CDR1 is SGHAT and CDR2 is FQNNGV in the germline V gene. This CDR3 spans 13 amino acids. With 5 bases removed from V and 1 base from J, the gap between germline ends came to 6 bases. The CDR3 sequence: CASSLRSYNEQFF. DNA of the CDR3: TGTGCCAGCAGCCTACGGTCCTACAATGAGCAGTTCTTC.

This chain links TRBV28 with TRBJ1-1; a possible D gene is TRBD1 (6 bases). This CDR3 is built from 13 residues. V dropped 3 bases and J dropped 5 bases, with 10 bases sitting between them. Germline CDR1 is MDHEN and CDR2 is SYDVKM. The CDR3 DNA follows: TGTGCCAGCAGTTTGCGGGGGCGAACTGAAGCTTTCTTT. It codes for CASSLRGRTEAFF. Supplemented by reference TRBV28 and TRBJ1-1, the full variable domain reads DVKVTQSSRYLVKRTGEKVFLECVQDMDHENMFWYRQDPGLGLRLIYFSYDVKMKEKGDIPEGYSVSREKKERFSLILESASTNQTSMYLCASSLRGRTEAFFGQGTRLTVV.

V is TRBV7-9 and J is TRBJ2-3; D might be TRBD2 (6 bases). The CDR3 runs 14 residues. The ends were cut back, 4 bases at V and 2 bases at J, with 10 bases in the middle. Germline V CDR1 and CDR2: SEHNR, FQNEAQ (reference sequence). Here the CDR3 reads CASSSGLVTDTQYF. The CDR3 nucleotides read TGTGCCAGCAGCTCGGGACTCGTCACAGATACGCAGTATTTT.

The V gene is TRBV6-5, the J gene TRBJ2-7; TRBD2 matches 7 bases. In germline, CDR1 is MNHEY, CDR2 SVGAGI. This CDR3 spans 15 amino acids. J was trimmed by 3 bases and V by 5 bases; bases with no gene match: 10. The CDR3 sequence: CASSRRWSGDYEQYF. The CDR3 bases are TGTGCCAGCAGTCGTCGTTGGAGCGGGGACTACGAGCAGTACTTC.

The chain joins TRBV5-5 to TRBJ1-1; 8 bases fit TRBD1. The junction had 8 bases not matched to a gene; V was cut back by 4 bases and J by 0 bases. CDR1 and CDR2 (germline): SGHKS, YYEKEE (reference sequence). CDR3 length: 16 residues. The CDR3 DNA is TGTGCCAGCAGCCCCGGACAGGGTTGGATGAACACTGAAGCTTTCTTT. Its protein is CASSPGQGWMNTEAFF.

CDR3 loop: CASSSDRNEQFF. The CDR3 bases are TGTGCCAGCAGCTCGGACAGAAATGAGCAGTTCTTC. The chain is built from TRBV5-4 and TRBJ2-1; maybe TRBD1 (6 bases). Germline CDR1 is SGHNT and CDR2 is YYREEE (reference sequence). The V end lost 3 bases, the J end lost 7 bases, and 8 bases lay between the germline ends. CDR3 length: 12 amino acids.

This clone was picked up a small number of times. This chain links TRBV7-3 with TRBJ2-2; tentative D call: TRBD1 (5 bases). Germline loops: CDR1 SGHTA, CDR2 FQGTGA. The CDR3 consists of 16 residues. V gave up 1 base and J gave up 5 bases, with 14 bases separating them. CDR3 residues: CASSLNPTDITGELFF. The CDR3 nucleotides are TGTGCCAGCAGCTTAAATCCGACAGATATTACCGGGGAGCTGTTTTTT.

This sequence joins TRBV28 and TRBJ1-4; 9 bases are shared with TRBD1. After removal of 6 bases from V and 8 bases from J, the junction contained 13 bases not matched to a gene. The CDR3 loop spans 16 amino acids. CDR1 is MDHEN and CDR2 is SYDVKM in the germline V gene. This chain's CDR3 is CASRTGQGESREKLFF. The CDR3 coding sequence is TGTGCCAGCAGAACGGGACAGGGCGAAAGTAGAGAAAAACTGTTTTTT. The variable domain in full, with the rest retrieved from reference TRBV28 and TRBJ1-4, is DVKVTQSSRYLVKRTGEKVFLECVQDMDHENMFWYRQDPGLGLRLIYFSYDVKMKEKGDIPEGYSVSREKKERFSLILESASTNQTSMYLCASRTGQGESREKLFFGSGTQLSVL.

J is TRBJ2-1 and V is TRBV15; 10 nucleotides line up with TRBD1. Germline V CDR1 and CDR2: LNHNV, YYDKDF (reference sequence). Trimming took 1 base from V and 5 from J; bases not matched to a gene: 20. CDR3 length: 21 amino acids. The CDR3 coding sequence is TGTGCCACCAGCAGAGGACGACGCCGGGACAGGGGTGAGGTTTTCCACAATGAGCAGTTCTTC. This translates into CATSRGRRRDRGEVFHNEQFF. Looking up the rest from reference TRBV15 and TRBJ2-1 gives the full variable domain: DAMVIQNPRYQVTQFGKPVTLSCSQTLNHNVMYWYQQKSSQAPKLLFHYYDKDFNNEADTPDNFQSRRPNTSFCFLDIRSPGLGDTAMYLCATSRGRRRDRGEVFHNEQFFGPGTRLTVL.

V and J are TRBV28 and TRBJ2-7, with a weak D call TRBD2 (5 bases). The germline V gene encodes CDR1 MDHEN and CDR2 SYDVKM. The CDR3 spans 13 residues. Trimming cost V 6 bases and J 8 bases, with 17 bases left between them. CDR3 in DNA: TGTGCCAGCAGAAATACCGGGATCCCAAAGCAGTACTTC. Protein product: CASRNTGIPKQYF.

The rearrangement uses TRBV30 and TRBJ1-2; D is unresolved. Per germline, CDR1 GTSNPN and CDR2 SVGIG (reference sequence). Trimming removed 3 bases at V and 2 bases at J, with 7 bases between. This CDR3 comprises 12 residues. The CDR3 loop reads CAWSRLNYGYTF. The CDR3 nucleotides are TGTGCCTGGAGCAGATTAAACTATGGCTACACCTTC.

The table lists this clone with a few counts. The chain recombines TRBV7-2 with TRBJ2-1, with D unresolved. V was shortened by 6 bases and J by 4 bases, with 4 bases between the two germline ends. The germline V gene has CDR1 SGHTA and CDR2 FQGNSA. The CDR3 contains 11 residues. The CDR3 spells CASRYYNEQFF. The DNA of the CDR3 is TGTGCCAGCAGGTATTACAATGAGCAGTTCTTC.

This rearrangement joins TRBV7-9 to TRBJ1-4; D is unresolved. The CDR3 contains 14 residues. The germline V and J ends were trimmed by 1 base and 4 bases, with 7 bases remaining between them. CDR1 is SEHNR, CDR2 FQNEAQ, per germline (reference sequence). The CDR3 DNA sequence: TGTGCCAGCAGCTTAGAACGGGGTAATGAAAAACTGTTTTTT. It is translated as CASSLERGNEKLFF.

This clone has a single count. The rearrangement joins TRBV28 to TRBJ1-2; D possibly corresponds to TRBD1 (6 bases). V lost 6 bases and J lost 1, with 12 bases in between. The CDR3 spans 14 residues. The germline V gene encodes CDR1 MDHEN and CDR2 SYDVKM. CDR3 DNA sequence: TGTGCCAGCAGAGAACAGGGCTATAACTATGGCTACACCTTC. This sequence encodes CASREQGYNYGYTF.

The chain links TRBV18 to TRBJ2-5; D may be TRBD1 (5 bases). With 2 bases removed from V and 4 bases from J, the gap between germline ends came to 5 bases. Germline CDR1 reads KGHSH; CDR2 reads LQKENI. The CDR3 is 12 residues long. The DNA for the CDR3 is TGTGCCAGCTCACCAACAGGAGAGACCCAGTACTTC. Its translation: CASSPTGETQYF.

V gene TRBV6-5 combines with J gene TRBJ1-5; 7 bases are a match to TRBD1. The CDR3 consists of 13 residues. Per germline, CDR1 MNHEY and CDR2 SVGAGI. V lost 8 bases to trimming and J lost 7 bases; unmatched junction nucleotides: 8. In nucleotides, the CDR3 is TGTGCCAGCGTCATCCAGGGGGACCAGCCCCAGCATTTT. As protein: CASVIQGDQPQHF.

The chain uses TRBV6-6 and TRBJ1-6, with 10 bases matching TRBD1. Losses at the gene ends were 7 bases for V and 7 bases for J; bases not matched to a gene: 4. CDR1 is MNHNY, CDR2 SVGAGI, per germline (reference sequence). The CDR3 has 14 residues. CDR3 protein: CASTDRGQNSPLHF. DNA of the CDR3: TGTGCCAGCACCGACAGGGGGCAAAATTCACCCCTCCACTTT.